The T cell receptor beta chain described here comes from a study of radiotherapy plus CTLA-4 blockade in lung cancer (dated by TCRdb to about 2018). Describing the broader study: Objective responses occurred in 15% to 20% of enrolled patients, and 30% to 35% achieved disease control. Study-level results and caveats: After treatment with radiotherapy and ipilimumab, TCR clones that originated in tumors expanded in peripheral blood. Increased serum interferon-beta after radiation, together with early dynamic changes in blood T cell clones, were reported to be the strongest predictors of response.

Libraries were constructed by the immunoSEQ multiplex PCR assay. This immuneACCESS table, as held by TCRdb, lists in-frame sequences with V and J called but not all clones. Of the missing ones, under half trace to an unresolved V gene in checked studies; the others have no known cause. For this sample the table gives roughly 110,000 clones, of which roughly 77% were detected only once. The leading ten clones occupy around 3% of the sample. In this study, focal radiation therapy paired with CTLA-4 blockade (ipilimumab) was tested in patients who had chemo-refractory metastatic non-small-cell lung cancer. CDR1 and CDR2 were assigned from the germline V gene as SGDLS and YYNGEE. The CDR3 covers 14 residues, taking in both the cysteine and the phenylalanine. Only CDR3 DNA remains: 42 bases, in frame from the first base. Trimming at the junction amounts to 3 bases on V and 8 bases on J, and the germline ends lie 12 bases apart.

Remarks on this clone: This clone's antigen is unknown. No much larger clone is present one base from it, and per-base qualities are unavailable.

The rearranged chain carries TRBV9 and TRBJ1-6, and the D gene may be TRBD1, 5 bases matching. This receptor was taken from a human donor with non-small cell lung cancer that progressed on radiotherapy plus ipilimumab. Some clones in this sample may be carry-over from other donors' samples. This specimen was peripheral blood, taken from a patient treated with radiotherapy plus ipilimumab. The encoded CDR3 is CASSDGTLDSPLHF. The sequenced DNA is TGTGCCAGCAGCGACGGGACCCTAGATTCACCCCTCCACTTT.